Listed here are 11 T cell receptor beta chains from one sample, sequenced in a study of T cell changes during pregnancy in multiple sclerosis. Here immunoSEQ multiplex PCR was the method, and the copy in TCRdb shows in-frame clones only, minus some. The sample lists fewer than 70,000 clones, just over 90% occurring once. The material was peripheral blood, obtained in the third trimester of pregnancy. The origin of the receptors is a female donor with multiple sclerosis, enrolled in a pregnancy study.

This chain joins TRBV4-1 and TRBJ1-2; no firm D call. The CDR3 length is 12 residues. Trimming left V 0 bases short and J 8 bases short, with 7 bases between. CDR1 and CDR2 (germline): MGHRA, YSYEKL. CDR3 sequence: CASSQDHWGYTF. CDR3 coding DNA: TGCGCCAGCAGCCAAGACCACTGGGGCTACACCTTC.

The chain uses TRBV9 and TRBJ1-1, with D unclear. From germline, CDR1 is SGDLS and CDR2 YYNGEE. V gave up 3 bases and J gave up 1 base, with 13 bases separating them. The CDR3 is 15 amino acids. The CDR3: CASSAGGGWNTEAFF. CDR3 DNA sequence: TGTGCCAGCAGCGCGGGAGGTGGGTGGAACACTGAAGCTTTCTTT. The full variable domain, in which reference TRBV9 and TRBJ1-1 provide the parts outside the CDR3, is DSGVTQTPKHLITATGQRVTLRCSPRSGDLSVYWYQQSLDQGLQFLIQYYNGEERAKGNILERFSAQQFPDLHSELNLSSLELGDSALYFCASSAGGGWNTEAFFGQGTRLTVV.

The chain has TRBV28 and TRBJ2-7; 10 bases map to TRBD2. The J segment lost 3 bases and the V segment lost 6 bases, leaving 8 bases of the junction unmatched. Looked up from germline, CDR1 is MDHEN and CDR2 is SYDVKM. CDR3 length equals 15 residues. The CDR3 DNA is TGTGCCAGCAGCCCCGGGGGGACTAGCGTCTACGAGCAGTACTTC. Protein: CASSPGGTSVYEQYF.

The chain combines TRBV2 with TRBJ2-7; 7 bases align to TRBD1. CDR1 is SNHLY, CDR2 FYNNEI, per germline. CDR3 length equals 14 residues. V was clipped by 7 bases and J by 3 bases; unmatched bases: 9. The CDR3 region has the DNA TGTGCCAGCACCTCTACGGGACAGAACTACGAGCAGTACTTC. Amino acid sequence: CASTSTGQNYEQYF.

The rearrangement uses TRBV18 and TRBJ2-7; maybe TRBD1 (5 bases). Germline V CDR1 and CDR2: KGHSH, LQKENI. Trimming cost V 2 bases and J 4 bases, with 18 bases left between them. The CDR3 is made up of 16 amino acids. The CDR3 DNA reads TGTGCCAGCTCACCAACACCAGGGTTTCTGGAATACGAGCAGTACTTC. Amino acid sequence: CASSPTPGFLEYEQYF.

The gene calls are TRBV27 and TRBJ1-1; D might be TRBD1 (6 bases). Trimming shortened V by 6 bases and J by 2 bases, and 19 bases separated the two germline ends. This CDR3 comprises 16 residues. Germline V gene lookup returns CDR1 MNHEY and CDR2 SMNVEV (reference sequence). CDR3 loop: CASRPTGKGSNTEAFF. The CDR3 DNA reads TGTGCCAGCAGACCAACAGGGAAGGGGTCAAACACTGAAGCTTTCTTT.

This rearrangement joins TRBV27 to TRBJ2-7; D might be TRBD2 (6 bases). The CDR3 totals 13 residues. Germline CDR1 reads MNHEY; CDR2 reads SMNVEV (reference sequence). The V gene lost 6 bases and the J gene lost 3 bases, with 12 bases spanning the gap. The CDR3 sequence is CASRGTENYEQYF. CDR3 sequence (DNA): TGTGCCAGCAGAGGGACTGAAAACTACGAGCAGTACTTC.

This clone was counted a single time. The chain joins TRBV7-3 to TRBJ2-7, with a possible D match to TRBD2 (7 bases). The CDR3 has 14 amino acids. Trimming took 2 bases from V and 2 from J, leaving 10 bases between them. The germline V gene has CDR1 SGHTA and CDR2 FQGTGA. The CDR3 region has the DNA TGTGCCAGCAGCTTAGCGGGGGCCCCCTACGAGCAGTACTTC. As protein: CASSLAGAPYEQYF.

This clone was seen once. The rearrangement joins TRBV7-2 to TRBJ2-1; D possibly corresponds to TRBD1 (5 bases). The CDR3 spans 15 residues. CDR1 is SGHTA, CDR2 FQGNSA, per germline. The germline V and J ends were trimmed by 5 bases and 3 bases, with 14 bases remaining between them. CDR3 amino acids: CASSPQVGYYNEQFF. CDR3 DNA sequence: TGTGCCAGCAGCCCACAGGTGGGGTACTACAATGAGCAGTTCTTC. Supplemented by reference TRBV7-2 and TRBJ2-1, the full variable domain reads GAGVSQSPSNKVTEKGKDVELRCDPISGHTALYWYRQSLGQGLEFLIYFQGNSAPDKSGLPSDRFSAERTGGSVSTLTIQRTQQEDSAVYLCASSPQVGYYNEQFFGPGTRLTVL.

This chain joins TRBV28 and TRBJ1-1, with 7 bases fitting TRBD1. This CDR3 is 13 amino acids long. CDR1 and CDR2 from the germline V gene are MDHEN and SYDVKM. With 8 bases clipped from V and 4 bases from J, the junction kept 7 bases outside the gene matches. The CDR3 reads CASGPGQITEAFF. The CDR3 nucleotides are TGTGCCAGCGGGCCGGGACAGATCACTGAAGCTTTCTTT.

CDR3 sequence reads: CASSPSGGVYNEQFF. The CDR3 DNA sequence: TGCGCCAGCAGCCCTTCGGGGGGGGTCTACAATGAGCAGTTCTTC. The V gene is TRBV4-1, the J gene TRBJ2-1, with 8 bases that match TRBD2. With 4 bases clipped from V and 3 bases from J, the junction kept 5 bases outside the gene matches. The germline CDR1 and CDR2 sequences are MGHRA and YSYEKL. The length of the CDR3 is 15 residues.